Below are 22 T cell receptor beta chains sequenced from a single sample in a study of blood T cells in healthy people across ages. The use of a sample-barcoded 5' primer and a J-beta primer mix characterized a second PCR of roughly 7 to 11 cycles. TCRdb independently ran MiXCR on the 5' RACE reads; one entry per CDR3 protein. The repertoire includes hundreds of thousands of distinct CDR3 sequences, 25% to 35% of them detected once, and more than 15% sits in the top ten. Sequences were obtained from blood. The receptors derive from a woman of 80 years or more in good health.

Written as DNA, the CDR3 is TGTGCCAGCAGCTTAGAGTCTAGCGTCGGTGAGCAGTTCTTC. This gives the protein CASSLESSVGEQFF. The chain combines TRBV7-2 with TRBJ2-1; D is perhaps TRBD2 (6 bases). V was shortened by 1 base and J by 9 bases, with 13 bases between the two germline ends. The CDR3 loop spans 14 amino acids. Germline V gene sequence: CDR1 SGHTA, CDR2 FQGNSA.

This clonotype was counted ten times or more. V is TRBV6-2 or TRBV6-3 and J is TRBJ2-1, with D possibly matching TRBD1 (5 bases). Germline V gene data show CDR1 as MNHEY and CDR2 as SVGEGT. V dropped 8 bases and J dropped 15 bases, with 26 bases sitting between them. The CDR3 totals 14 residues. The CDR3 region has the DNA TGTGCCAGCCGCGGAGACAGTTTCACCCGGATGAGGTTCTTC. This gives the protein CASRGDSFTRMRFF.

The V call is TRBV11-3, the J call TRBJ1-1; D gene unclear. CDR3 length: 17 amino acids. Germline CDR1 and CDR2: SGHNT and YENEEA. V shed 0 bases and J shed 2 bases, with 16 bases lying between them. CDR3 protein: CASSLEEGGTPNTEAFF. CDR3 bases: TGTGCCAGCAGCTTAGAAGAGGGTGGTACACCTAACACTGAAGCTTTCTTT.

CDR3 in amino acids: CASSLTTGATDTQYF. The CDR3 nucleotides read TGTGCCAGCAGTTTAACGACAGGGGCCACAGATACGCAGTATTTT. The rearrangement joins TRBV6-6 to TRBJ2-3; TRBD1 matches at 8 bases. This CDR3 has 15 residues. Germline CDR1 reads MNHNY; CDR2 reads SVGAGI (reference sequence). Trimming cost V 4 bases and J 2 bases; bases outside gene matches: 5.

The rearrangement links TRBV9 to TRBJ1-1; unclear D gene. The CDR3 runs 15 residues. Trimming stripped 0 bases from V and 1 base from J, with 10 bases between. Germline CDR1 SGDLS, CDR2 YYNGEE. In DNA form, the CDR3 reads TGTGCCAGCAGCGTAGTAGGAGAGGCGAACACTGAAGCTTTCTTT. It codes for CASSVVGEANTEAFF.

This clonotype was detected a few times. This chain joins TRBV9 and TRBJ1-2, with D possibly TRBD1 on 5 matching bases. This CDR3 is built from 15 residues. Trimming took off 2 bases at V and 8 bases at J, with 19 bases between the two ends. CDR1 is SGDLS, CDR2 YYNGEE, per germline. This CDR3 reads CASSVQTAGGGGYTF. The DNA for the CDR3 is TGTGCCAGCAGCGTTCAAACAGCCGGGGGAGGGGGCTACACCTTC.

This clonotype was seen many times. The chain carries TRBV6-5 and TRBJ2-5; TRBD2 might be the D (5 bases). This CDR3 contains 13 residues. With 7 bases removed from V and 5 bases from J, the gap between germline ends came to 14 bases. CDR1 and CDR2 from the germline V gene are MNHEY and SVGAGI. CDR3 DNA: TGTGCCAGCACCTCACGGGGTACGGAGACCCAGTACTTC. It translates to CASTSRGTETQYF.

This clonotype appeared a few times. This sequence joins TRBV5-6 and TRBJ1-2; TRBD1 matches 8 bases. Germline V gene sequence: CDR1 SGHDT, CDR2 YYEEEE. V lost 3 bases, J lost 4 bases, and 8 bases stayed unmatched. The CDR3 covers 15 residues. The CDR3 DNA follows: TGTGCCAGCAGCTGGGGCGACAGGGGCTCCTATGGCTACACCTTC. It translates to CASSWGDRGSYGYTF.

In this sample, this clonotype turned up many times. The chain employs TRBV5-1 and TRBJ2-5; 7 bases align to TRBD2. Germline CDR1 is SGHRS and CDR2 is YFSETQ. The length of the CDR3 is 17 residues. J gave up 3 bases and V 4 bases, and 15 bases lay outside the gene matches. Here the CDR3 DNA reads TGCGCCAGCAGCCGAGAGCCCGGTCGGGGGGTGGAAGAGACCCAGTACTTC. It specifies CASSREPGRGVEETQYF.

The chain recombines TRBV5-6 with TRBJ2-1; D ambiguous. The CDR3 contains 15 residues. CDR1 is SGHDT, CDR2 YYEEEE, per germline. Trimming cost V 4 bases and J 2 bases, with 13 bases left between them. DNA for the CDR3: TGTGCCAGCAGCCGTAGGACGGGTGCCTACAATGAGCAGTTCTTC. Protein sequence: CASSRRTGAYNEQFF.

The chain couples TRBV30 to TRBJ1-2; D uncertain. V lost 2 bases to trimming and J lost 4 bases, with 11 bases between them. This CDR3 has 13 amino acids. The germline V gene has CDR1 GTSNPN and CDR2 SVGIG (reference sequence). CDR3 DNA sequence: TGTGCCTGGAGTATACAGCTCTCCTATGGCTACACCTTC. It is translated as CAWSIQLSYGYTF.

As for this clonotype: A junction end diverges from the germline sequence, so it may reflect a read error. The CDR3 nucleotides read TGTGCCAGCAGTCCTACGAGTGGGGGGAATCAGCCCCAGCAATTT. This encodes CASSPTSGGNQPQQF. V gene TRBV9 combines with J gene TRBJ1-5, with D tentatively TRBD1 (5 bases). Germline V gene sequence: CDR1 SGDLS, CDR2 YYNGEE. The CDR3 is made up of 15 amino acids. The full variable domain, its missing parts supplied by reference TRBV9 and TRBJ1-5, is DSGVTQTPKHLITATGQRVTLRCSPRSGDLSVYWYQQSLDQGLQFLIQYYNGEERAKGNILERFSAQQFPDLHSELNLSSLELGDSALYFCASSPTSGGNQPQQFGDGTRLSIL.

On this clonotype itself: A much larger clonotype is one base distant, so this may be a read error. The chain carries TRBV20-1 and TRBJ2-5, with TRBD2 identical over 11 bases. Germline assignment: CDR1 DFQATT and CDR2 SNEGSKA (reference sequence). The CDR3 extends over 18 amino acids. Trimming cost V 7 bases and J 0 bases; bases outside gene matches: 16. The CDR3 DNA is TGCAGTGTTCGACCTCACTCTAGCGGGGGGAAGTACCAAGAGACCCAGTACTTC. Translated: CSVRPHSSGGKYQETQYF.

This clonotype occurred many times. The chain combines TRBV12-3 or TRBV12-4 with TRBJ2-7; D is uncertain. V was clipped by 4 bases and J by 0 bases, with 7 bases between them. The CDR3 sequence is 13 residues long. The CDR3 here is CASSSTFSYEQYF. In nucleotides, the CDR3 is TGTGCCAGCAGTTCTACTTTCTCCTACGAGCAGTACTTC.

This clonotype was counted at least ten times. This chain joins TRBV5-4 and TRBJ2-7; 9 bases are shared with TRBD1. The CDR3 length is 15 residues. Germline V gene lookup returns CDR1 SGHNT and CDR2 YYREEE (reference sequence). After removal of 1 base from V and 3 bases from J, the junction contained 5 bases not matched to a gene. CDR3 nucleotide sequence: TGTGCCAGCAGCTTGAGGGACAGGGCAGGCTACGAGCAGTACTTC. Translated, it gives CASSLRDRAGYEQYF.

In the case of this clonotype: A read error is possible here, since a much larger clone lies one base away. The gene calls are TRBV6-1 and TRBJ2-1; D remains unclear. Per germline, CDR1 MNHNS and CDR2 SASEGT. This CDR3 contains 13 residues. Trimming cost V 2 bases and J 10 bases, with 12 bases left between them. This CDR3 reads CASSERPLQEQFF. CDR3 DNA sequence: TGTGCCAGCAGTGAAAGGCCCCTTCAGGAGCAGTTCTTC.

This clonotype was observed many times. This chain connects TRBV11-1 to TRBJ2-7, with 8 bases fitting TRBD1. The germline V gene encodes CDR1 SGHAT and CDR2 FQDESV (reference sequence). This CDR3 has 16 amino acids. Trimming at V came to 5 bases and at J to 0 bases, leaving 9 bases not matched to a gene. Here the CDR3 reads CASSHVQGGGSYEQYF. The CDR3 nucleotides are TGTGCCAGCAGCCACGTACAGGGGGGTGGCTCCTACGAGCAGTACTTC.

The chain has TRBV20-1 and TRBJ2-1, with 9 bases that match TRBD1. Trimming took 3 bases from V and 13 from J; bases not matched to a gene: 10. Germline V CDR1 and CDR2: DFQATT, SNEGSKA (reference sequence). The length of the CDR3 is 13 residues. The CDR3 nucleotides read TGCAGTGCTAGGACAGGGGGTAGAGAGACCCAGTTCTTC. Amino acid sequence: CSARTGGRETQFF.

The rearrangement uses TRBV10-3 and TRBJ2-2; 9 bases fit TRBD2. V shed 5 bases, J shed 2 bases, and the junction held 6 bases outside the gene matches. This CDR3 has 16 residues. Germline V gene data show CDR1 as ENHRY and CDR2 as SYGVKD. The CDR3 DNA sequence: TGTGCCATCAGTCGCTTAGCGGGGGATAACACCGGGGAGCTGTTTTTT. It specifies CAISRLAGDNTGELFF.

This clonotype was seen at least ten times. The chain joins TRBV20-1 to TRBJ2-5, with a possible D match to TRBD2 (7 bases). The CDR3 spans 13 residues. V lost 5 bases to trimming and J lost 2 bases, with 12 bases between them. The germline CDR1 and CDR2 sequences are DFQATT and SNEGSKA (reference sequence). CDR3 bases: TGCAGTGCTGCGGGGGCCTTTCAAGAGACCCAGTACTTC. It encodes CSAAGAFQETQYF.

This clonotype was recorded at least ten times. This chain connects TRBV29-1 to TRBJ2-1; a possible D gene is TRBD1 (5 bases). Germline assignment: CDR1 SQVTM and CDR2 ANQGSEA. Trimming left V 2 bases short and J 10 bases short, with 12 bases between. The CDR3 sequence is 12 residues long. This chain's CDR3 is CSVEQGLKEQFF. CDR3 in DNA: TGCAGCGTTGAACAGGGATTAAAAGAGCAGTTCTTC.

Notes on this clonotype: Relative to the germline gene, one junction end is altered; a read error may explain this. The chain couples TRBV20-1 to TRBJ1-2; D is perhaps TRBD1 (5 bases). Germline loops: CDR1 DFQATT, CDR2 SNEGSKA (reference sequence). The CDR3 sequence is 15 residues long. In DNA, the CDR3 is TGCTGTGCTAGAGACCCCCTCGGAGGGGCAGACGGCTACACCTTC. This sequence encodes CCARDPLGGADGYTF.